Included here is one TCR beta chain sequence, with context. The data derive from a study of shared clonotypes between healthy human individuals. The overall study: Two women and a few men aged 18 to 49 served as donors.

Some clones are missing from TCRdb's copy, which holds only in-frame ones; the method was immunoSEQ multiplex PCR. The sample contains over 800,000 clones, more than 85% of which appear only once. Germline CDR1 SGHNT, CDR2 YYREEE (reference sequence). Between the trimmed V and J ends, which lost 4 bases and 0 bases, there was a span of 16 bases. CDR3 length: 16 amino acids. Positive CCR7 selection of CD45RO-negative cells yielded the naive CD8 cells, and terminally differentiated effector memory CD45RA+ cells were excluded. The sequenced material came from naive CD8+ T cells sorted from blood. This clonotype was sampled from a man under 40 in good health. The rearrangement uses TRBV5-4 and TRBJ1-1; no reliable D call. The CDR3 loop reads CASSQQNTLMNTEAFF. CDR3 in DNA: TGTGCCAGCAGCCAACAGAATACCCTCATGAACACTGAAGCTTTCTTT.